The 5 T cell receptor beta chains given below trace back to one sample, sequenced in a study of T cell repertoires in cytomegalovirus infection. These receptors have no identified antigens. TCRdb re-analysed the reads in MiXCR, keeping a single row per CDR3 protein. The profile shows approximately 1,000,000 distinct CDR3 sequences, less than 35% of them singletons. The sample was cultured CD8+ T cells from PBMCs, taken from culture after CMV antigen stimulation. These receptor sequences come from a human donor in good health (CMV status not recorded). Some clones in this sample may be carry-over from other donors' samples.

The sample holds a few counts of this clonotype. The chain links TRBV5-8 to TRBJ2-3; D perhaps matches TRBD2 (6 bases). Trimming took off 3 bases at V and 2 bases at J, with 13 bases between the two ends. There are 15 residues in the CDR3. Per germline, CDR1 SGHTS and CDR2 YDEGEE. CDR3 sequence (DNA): TGTGCCAGCAGCTATGGAGGGACGGACACAGATACGCAGTATTTT. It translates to CASSYGGTDTDTQYF.

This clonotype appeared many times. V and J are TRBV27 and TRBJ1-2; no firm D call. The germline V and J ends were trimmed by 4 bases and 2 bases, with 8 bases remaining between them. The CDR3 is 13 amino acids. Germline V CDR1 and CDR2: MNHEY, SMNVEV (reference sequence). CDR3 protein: CASSYLGNYGYTF. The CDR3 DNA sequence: TGTGCCAGCAGTTATCTCGGGAACTATGGCTACACCTTC.

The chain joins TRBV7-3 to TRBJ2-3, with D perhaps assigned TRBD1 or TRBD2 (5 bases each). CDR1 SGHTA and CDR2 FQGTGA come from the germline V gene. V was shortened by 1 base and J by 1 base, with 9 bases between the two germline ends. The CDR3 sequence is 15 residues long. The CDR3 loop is CASSLKLGRTDTQYF. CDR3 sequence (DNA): TGTGCCAGCAGCTTAAAGCTGGGACGCACAGATACGCAGTATTTT.

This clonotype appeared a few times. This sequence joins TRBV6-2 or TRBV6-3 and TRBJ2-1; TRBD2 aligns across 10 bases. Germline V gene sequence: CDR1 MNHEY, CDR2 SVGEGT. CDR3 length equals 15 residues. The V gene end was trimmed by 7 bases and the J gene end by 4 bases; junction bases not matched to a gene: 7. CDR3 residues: CASIASGGLYNEQFF. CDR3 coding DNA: TGTGCCAGCATTGCTAGCGGGGGCCTATACAATGAGCAGTTCTTC.

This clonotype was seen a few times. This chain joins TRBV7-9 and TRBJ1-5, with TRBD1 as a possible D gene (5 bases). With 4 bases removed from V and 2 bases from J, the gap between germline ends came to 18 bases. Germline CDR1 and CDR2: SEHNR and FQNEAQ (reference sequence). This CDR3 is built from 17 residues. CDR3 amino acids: CASSSDTFSVGNQPQHF. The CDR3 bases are TGTGCCAGCAGCTCGGACACCTTCAGTGTTGGCAATCAGCCCCAGCATTTT.